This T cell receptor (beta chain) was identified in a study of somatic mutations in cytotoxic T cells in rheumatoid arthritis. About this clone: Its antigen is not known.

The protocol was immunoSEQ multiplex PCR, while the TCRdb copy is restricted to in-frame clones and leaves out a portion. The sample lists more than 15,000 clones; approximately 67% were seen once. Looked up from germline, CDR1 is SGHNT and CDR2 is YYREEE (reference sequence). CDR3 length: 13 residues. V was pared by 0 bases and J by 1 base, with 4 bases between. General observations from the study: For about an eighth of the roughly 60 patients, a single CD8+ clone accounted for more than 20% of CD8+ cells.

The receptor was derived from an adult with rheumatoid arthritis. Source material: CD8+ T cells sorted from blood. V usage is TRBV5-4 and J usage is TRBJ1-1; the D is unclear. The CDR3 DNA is TGTGCCAGCAGCTTGGGGGGGAACACTGAAGCTTTCTTT. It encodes CASSLGGNTEAFF.